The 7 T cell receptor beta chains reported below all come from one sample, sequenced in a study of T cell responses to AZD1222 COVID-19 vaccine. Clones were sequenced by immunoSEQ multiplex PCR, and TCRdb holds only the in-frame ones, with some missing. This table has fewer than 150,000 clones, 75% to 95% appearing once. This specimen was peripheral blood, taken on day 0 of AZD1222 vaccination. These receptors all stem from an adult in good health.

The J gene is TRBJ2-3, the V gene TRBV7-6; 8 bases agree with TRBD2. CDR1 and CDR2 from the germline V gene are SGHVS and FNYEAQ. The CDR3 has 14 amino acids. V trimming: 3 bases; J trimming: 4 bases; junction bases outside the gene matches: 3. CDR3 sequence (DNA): TGTGCCAGCAGCTTGGGACTAGTTTCAGATACGCAGTATTTT. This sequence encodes CASSLGLVSDTQYF.

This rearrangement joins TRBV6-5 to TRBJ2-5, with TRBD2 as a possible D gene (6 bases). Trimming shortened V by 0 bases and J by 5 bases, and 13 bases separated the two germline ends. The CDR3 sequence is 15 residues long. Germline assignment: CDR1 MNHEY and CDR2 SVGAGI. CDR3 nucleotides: TGTGCCAGCAGTTACTCGTTGGGCCGGGGGGAGACCCAGTACTTC. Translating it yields CASSYSLGRGETQYF.

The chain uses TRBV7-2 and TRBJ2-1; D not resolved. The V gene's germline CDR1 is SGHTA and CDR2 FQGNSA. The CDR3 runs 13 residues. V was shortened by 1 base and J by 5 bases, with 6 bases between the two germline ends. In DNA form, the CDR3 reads TGTGCCAGCAGCTTAGACCGTGACAATGAGCAGTTCTTC. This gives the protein CASSLDRDNEQFF.

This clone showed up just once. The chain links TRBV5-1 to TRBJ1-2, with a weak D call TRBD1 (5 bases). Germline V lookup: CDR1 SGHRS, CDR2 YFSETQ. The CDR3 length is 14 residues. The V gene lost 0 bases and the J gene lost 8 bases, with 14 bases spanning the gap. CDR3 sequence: CASSLANPGVGYTF. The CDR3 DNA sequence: TGCGCCAGCAGCTTGGCCAATCCGGGGGTCGGCTACACCTTC.

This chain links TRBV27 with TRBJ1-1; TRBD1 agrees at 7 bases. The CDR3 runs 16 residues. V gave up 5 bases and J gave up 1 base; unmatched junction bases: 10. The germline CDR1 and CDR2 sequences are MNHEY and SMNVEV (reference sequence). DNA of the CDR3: TGTGCCAGCAGTCCCGCTCGGGACAGACCGAACACTGAAGCTTTCTTT. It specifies CASSPARDRPNTEAFF.

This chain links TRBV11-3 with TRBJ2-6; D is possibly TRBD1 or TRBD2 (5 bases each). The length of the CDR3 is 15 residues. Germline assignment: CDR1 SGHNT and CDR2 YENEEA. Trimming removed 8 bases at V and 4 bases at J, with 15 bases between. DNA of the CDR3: TGTGCCAGCGCCCTCACGGGACCCGGGGCCAACGTCCTGACTTTC. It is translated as CASALTGPGANVLTF.

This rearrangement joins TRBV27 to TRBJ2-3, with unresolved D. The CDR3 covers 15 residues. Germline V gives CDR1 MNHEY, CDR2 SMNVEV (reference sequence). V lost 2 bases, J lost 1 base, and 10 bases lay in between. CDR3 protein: CASSLTRMGTDTQYF. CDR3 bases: TGTGCCAGCAGTTTAACACGGATGGGCACAGATACGCAGTATTTT.